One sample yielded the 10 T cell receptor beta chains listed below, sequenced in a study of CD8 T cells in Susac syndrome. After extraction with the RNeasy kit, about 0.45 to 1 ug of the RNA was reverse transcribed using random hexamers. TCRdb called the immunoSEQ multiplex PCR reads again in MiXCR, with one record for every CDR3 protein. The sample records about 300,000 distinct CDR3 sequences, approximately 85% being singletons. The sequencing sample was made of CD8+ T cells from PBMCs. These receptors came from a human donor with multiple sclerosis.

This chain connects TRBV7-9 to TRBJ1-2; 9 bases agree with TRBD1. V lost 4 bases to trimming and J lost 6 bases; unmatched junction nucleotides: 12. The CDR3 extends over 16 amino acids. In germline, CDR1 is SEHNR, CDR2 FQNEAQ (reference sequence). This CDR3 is CASSSGPGQGDHGYTF. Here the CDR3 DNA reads TGTGCCAGCAGCTCTGGACCGGGACAGGGTGATCATGGCTACACCTTC.

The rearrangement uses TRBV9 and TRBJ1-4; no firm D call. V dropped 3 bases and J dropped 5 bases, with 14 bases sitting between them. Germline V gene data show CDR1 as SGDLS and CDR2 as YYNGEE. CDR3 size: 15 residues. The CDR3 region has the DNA TGTGCCAGCAGCGGATTAGGCAGCCCGAATGAAAAACTGTTTTTT. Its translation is CASSGLGSPNEKLFF.

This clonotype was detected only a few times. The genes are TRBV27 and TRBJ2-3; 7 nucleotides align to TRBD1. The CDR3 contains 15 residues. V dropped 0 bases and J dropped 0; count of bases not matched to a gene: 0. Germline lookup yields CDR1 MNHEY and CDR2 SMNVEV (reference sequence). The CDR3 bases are TGTGCCAGCAGTTTATCGGGACAGAGCACAGATACGCAGTATTTT. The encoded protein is CASSLSGQSTDTQYF.

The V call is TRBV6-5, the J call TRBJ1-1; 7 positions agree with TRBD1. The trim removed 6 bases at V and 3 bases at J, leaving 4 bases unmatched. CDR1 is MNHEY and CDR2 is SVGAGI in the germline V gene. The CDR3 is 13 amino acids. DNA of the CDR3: TGTGCCAGCAGATGGGACAGTGACACTGAAGCTTTCTTT. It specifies CASRWDSDTEAFF.

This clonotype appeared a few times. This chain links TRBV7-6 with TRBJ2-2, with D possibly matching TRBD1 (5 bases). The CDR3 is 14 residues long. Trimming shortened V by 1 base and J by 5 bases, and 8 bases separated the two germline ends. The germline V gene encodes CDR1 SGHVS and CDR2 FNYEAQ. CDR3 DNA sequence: TGTGCCAGCAGCTTAGAAGCAGGGACCGGGGAGCTGTTTTTT. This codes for CASSLEAGTGELFF.

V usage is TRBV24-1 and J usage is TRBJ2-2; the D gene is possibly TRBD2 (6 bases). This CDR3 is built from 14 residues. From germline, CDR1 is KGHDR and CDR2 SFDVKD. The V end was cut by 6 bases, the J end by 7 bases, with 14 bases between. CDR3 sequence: CATSPVGGGGELFF. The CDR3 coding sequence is TGTGCCACCAGTCCGGTGGGGGGTGGCGGGGAGCTGTTTTTT.

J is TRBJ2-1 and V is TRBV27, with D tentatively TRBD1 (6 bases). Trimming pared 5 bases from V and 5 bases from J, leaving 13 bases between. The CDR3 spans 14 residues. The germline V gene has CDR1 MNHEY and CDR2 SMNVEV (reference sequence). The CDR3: CASSPQGQNNEQFF. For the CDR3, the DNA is TGTGCCAGCAGTCCACAAGGACAGAACAATGAGCAGTTCTTC.

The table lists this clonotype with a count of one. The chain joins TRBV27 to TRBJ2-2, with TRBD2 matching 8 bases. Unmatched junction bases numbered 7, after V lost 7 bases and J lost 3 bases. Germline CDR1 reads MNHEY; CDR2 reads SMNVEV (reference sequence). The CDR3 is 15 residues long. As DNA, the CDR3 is TGTGCCAGCACTCCGGGGGGGTCTGACACCGGGGAGCTGTTTTTT. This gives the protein CASTPGGSDTGELFF.

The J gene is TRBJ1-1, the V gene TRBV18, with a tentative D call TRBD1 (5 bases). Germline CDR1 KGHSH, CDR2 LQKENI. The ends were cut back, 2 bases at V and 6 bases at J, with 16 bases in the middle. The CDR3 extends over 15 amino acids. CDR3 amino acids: CASSPVMGLRSEAFF. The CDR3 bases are TGTGCCAGCTCACCAGTTATGGGGCTCAGGTCTGAAGCTTTCTTT. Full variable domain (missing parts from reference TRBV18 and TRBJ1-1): NAGVMQNPRHLVRRRGQEARLRCSPMKGHSHVYWYRQLPEEGLKFMVYLQKENIIDESGMPKERFSAEFPKEGPSILRIQQVVRGDSAAYFCASSPVMGLRSEAFFGQGTRLTVV.

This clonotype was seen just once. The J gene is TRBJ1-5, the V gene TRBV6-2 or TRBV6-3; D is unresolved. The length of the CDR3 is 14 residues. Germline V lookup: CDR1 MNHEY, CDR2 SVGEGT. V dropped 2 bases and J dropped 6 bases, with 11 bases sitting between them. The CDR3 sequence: CASSYNFGTQPQHF. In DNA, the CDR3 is TGTGCCAGCAGTTACAATTTTGGCACTCAGCCCCAGCATTTT.